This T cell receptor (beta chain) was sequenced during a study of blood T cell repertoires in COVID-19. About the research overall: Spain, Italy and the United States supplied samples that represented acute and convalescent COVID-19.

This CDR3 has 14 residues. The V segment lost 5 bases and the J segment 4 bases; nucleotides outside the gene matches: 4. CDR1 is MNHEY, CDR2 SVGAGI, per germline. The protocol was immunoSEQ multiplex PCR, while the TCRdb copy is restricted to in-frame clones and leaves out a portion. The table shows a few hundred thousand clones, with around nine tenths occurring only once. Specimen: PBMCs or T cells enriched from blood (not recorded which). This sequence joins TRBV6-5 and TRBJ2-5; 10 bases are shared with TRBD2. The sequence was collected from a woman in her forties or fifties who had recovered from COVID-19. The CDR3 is CASSRAGGRETQYF. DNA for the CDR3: TGTGCCAGCAGTCGAGCGGGGGGGAGAGAGACCCAGTACTTC.